Shown below are 28 T cell receptor beta chains from a single sample sequenced in a study of cytotoxic CD8 clonotypes in ibrutinib-treated CLL. The protocol was immunoSEQ multiplex PCR, while the TCRdb copy is restricted to in-frame clones and leaves out a portion. The sample carries 150,000 or so clones, 75% to 85% recorded once. Sequencing used PBMCs, obtained after 12 months of ibrutinib treatment. The receptors derive from a human donor with chronic lymphocytic leukemia.

This clone was picked up a small number of times. The chain employs TRBV29-1 and TRBJ2-4; TRBD1 is a possible D gene (6 bases). V was cut by 4 bases and J by 6 bases, with 13 bases left in between. This CDR3 is 13 amino acids long. The germline gives CDR1 SQVTM, CDR2 ANQGSEA. DNA of the CDR3: TGCAGCGTTGGGCAGGGGATAGGAAACATTCAGTACTTC. Its protein is CSVGQGIGNIQYF.

CDR3 sequence: CASSSPHSYEQYF. The CDR3 DNA follows: TGTGCCAGCAGCTCTCCACACTCCTACGAGCAGTACTTC. The chain is built from TRBV5-4 and TRBJ2-7; D not resolved. The CDR3 has 13 residues. The V end was cut by 3 bases, the J end by 0 bases, with 7 bases between. In germline, CDR1 is SGHNT, CDR2 YYREEE (reference sequence).

The chain is built from TRBV19 and TRBJ2-3, with TRBD1 matching 7 bases. With 10 bases clipped from V and 3 bases from J, the junction kept 13 bases outside the gene matches. The CDR3 contains 15 residues. CDR1 is LNHDA, CDR2 SQIVND, per germline (reference sequence). The DNA for the CDR3 is TGTGCCAATACCTATACCCGGGACAGAACAGATACGCAGTATTTT. This codes for CANTYTRDRTDTQYF.

The rearrangement uses TRBV18 and TRBJ2-7; D is ambiguous. Trimming left V 3 bases short and J 0 bases short, with 9 bases between. CDR1 is KGHSH, CDR2 LQKENI, per germline. This CDR3 has 14 amino acids. CDR3 sequence: CASSPRENSYEQYF. CDR3 bases: TGTGCCAGCTCACCCCGCGAAAACTCCTACGAGCAGTACTTC.

This clone showed up just a few times. V gene TRBV7-9 combines with J gene TRBJ2-7; D unclear. The CDR3 is 13 residues long. From germline, CDR1 is SEHNR and CDR2 FQNEAQ (reference sequence). V was trimmed by 1 base and J by 3 bases, leaving 7 bases between them. CDR3 nucleotides: TGTGCCAGCAGCTTAGACAGTCTCTACGAGCAGTACTTC. It specifies CASSLDSLYEQYF. Full variable domain (missing parts from reference TRBV7-9 and TRBJ2-7): DTGVSQNPRHKITKRGQNVTFRCDPISEHNRLYWYRQTLGQGPEFLTYFQNEAQLEKSRLLSDRFSAERPKGSFSTLEIQRTEQGDSAMYLCASSLDSLYEQYFGPGTRLTVT.

The chain links TRBV7-2 to TRBJ1-3, with a possible D match to TRBD1 (5 bases). CDR1 SGHTA and CDR2 FQGNSA come from the germline V gene. This CDR3 comprises 15 residues. V was pared by 3 bases and J by 2 bases, with 11 bases between. Here the CDR3 DNA reads TGTGCCAGCAGCTTTTCTGACAGTACTGGAAACACCATATATTTT. Translated: CASSFSDSTGNTIYF. The entire variable domain, with the rest obtained from reference TRBV7-2 and TRBJ1-3, is as follows: GAGVSQSPSNKVTEKGKDVELRCDPISGHTALYWYRQSLGQGLEFLIYFQGNSAPDKSGLPSDRFSAERTGGSVSTLTIQRTQQEDSAVYLCASSFSDSTGNTIYFGEGSWLTVV.

V is TRBV4-3 and J is TRBJ1-2; unclear D gene. The germline V gene encodes CDR1 LGHNA and CDR2 YSLEER. This CDR3 region has 14 residues. Trimming removed 0 bases from V and 4 bases from J, with 9 bases in between. This chain's CDR3 is CASSQDRRSYGYTF. In DNA, the CDR3 is TGCGCCAGCAGCCAAGACCGGCGGAGCTATGGCTACACCTTC.

This sequence joins TRBV7-2 and TRBJ2-2, with TRBD2 matching over 8 bases. V was clipped by 1 base and J by 3 bases; unmatched bases: 13. Germline CDR1 SGHTA, CDR2 FQGNSA. CDR3 length: 19 residues. CDR3 nucleotides: TGTGCCAGCAGCTTAGGCCTTGGGAGCGGGAGTTATTACACCGGGGAGCTGTTTTTT. It yields the protein CASSLGLGSGSYYTGELFF.

V is TRBV4-1 and J is TRBJ2-3; D gene unclear. Trimming took 0 bases from V and 2 from J, leaving 18 bases between them. There are 18 residues in the CDR3. The germline V gene has CDR1 MGHRA and CDR2 YSYEKL. The CDR3 bases are TGCGCCAGCAGCCAAGATGGCGATCTTACCCTCGACACAGATACGCAGTATTTT. Translation: CASSQDGDLTLDTDTQYF.

On this clone itself: Mismatch with germline at one junction end may stem from a read error. The chain has TRBV7-2 and TRBJ2-1; 9 nucleotides agree with TRBD2. CDR1 SGHTA and CDR2 FQGNSA come from the germline V gene. The CDR3 extends over 12 amino acids. Here the CDR3 reads CASSLAGGRELF. The CDR3 DNA reads as TGTGCCAGCAGCTTAGCTGGCGGGAGGGAACTCTTC.

The rearrangement links TRBV5-1 to TRBJ2-2; D is unresolved. The CDR3 loop spans 17 amino acids. V was cut by 4 bases and J by 6 bases, with 22 bases left in between. Germline CDR1 is SGHRS and CDR2 is YFSETQ. CDR3 sequence (DNA): TGCGCCAGCAGCGCTCCGGTGGGTTTCAATGTAGCCGGGGAGCTGTTTTTT. Amino acids: CASSAPVGFNVAGELFF.

V is TRBV5-1 and J is TRBJ2-7; 9 nucleotides agree with TRBD1. The CDR3 contains 14 residues. CDR1 and CDR2 from the germline V gene are SGHRS and YFSETQ. Losses at the gene ends were 0 bases for V and 5 bases for J; bases not matched to a gene: 3. CDR3 protein: CASSLEGTGNEQYF. The CDR3 DNA reads TGCGCCAGCAGCTTGGAGGGGACAGGGAACGAGCAGTACTTC.

The V gene is TRBV19, the J gene TRBJ2-7; D is unclear. The V end lost 6 bases, the J end lost 0 bases, and 9 bases lay between the germline ends. The CDR3 is 13 amino acids. Germline V gene lookup returns CDR1 LNHDA and CDR2 SQIVND (reference sequence). This CDR3 reads CASSAGSSYEQYF. The CDR3 nucleotides read TGTGCCAGTAGCGCAGGTAGCTCCTACGAGCAGTACTTC.

The CDR3 loop reads CASTAPGAEQYF. The CDR3 nucleotides are TGTGCCAGCACTGCGCCCGGTGCCGAGCAGTACTTC. This sequence joins TRBV7-8 and TRBJ2-7; no reliable D call. The V and J ends lost 7 bases and 6 bases respectively, with 13 bases between them. Germline-derived CDR1 and CDR2 are SGHVS and FQNEAQ. The CDR3 covers 12 residues.

V is TRBV19 and J is TRBJ2-2; TRBD2 matches 9 bases. This CDR3 is built from 14 residues. V lost 2 bases, J lost 5 bases, and 0 bases stayed unmatched. Germline V gene data show CDR1 as LNHDA and CDR2 as SQIVND (reference sequence). The CDR3 here is CASSILAGTGELFF. The CDR3 nucleotides read TGTGCCAGTAGTATACTAGCGGGAACCGGGGAGCTGTTTTTT.

The rearrangement joins TRBV2 to TRBJ2-7; D call uncertain. V lost 7 bases, J lost 0 bases, and 13 bases lay in between. Germline values: CDR1 SNHLY, CDR2 FYNNEI. The CDR3 is made up of 14 amino acids. The CDR3, as DNA: TGTGCCAGCATGAGAGAGACTGACTCCTACGAGCAGTACTTC. Protein: CASMRETDSYEQYF.

This chain's CDR3 is CASASTLWDEQFF. CDR3 nucleotides: TGTGCCAGCGCCTCCACCCTTTGGGATGAGCAGTTCTTC. The genes are TRBV14 and TRBJ2-1, with no clear D. The CDR3 has 13 amino acids. The germline V and J ends were trimmed by 8 bases and 8 bases, with 16 bases remaining between them. Looked up from germline, CDR1 is SGHDN and CDR2 is FVKESK.

This rearrangement joins TRBV28 to TRBJ1-2; TRBD1 might be the D (5 bases). Trimming removed 2 bases at V and 8 bases at J, with 15 bases between. This CDR3 region has 14 residues. From germline, CDR1 is MDHEN and CDR2 SYDVKM. The CDR3 region has the DNA TGTGCCAGCAGTTTAACCCCAGACAGCGGCGGCTACACCTTC. This translates into CASSLTPDSGGYTF.

The chain has TRBV5-1 and TRBJ2-1, with 9 bases aligning to TRBD2. The length of the CDR3 is 16 residues. In germline, CDR1 is SGHRS, CDR2 YFSETQ. V shed 0 bases, J shed 5 bases, and the junction held 6 bases outside the gene matches. The CDR3 DNA sequence: TGCGCCAGCAGCTTGGCCCTAGCGGGACTGGACAATGAGCAGTTCTTC. It yields the protein CASSLALAGLDNEQFF.

The chain's CDR3 is CASTRLAGDPPDTQYF. DNA for the CDR3: TGTGCCAGCACCCGACTAGCGGGAGACCCCCCAGATACGCAGTATTTT. The chain couples TRBV27 to TRBJ2-3; 12 bases are shared with TRBD2. Trimming at V came to 7 bases and at J to 4 bases, leaving 9 bases not matched to a gene. This CDR3 spans 16 amino acids. Germline V lookup: CDR1 MNHEY, CDR2 SMNVEV (reference sequence).

V and J are TRBV27 and TRBJ2-1; D ambiguous. The CDR3 has 13 amino acids. Germline V gene sequence: CDR1 MNHEY, CDR2 SMNVEV (reference sequence). Trimming stripped 4 bases from V and 0 bases from J, with 4 bases between. The DNA for the CDR3 is TGTGCCAGCAGTTCGAGCTCCTACAATGAGCAGTTCTTC. Translating gives CASSSSSYNEQFF.

This clone was seen only once. The chain couples TRBV4-3 to TRBJ1-1; perhaps TRBD1 as D (5 bases). Germline V gene lookup returns CDR1 LGHNA and CDR2 YSLEER. This CDR3 has 13 residues. V lost 5 bases to trimming and J lost 1 base, with 8 bases between them. In nucleotides, the CDR3 is TGCGCCAGCAGCTATAGGGGGAACACTGAAGCTTTCTTT. It codes for CASSYRGNTEAFF.

This rearrangement joins TRBV7-6 to TRBJ2-7; a weak D match, TRBD1 (6 bases). With 2 bases removed from V and 3 bases from J, the gap between germline ends came to 14 bases. CDR1 and CDR2 (germline): SGHVS, FNYEAQ. This CDR3 region has 15 residues. The CDR3 reads CASSLRRGNIYEQYF. CDR3 coding DNA: TGTGCCAGCAGCTTACGCAGGGGCAATATCTACGAGCAGTACTTC.

The V and J genes are TRBV4-1 and TRBJ1-5; D remains unclear. CDR3 length: 15 amino acids. The germline V gene has CDR1 MGHRA and CDR2 YSYEKL. V lost 0 bases, J lost 0 bases, and 6 bases lay in between. CDR3 in DNA: TGCGCCAGCAGCCAAGATGGTTTTAGCAATCAGCCCCAGCATTTT. Residues: CASSQDGFSNQPQHF.

The chain carries TRBV11-2 and TRBJ2-5; TRBD1 might be the D (5 bases). The CDR3 sequence is 13 residues long. Trimming left V 1 base short and J 3 bases short, with 6 bases between. The V gene's germline CDR1 is SGHAT and CDR2 FQNNGV. This CDR3 is CASSLGGEETQYF. The CDR3 DNA reads TGTGCCAGCAGCTTAGGGGGCGAAGAGACCCAGTACTTC.

The genes are TRBV25-1 and TRBJ2-1; TRBD2 matches 12 bases. This CDR3 has 17 amino acids. V dropped 2 bases and J dropped 7; count of bases not matched to a gene: 9. Germline CDR1 MGHDK, CDR2 SYGVNS. The CDR3 DNA sequence: TGTGCCAGCAGTGAAGGCTATGTGACTAGCGGGGGTAATGAGCAGTTCTTC. This gives the protein CASSEGYVTSGGNEQFF.

The rearrangement links TRBV6-5 to TRBJ1-5, with no clear D. The V and J ends lost 6 bases and 1 base respectively, with 10 bases between them. The CDR3 is 14 amino acids. Germline lookup yields CDR1 MNHEY and CDR2 SVGAGI. CDR3 nucleotide sequence: TGTGCCAGCAGCAGCCGGGTAAGCAATCAGCCCCAGCATTTT. Amino acid sequence: CASSSRVSNQPQHF.

The chain carries TRBV18 and TRBJ2-1; D may be TRBD2 (7 bases). CDR3 length: 15 residues. In germline, CDR1 is KGHSH, CDR2 LQKENI. The V gene lost 3 bases and the J gene lost 7 bases, with 16 bases spanning the gap. CDR3 residues: CASSPRGASRNEQFF. In DNA form, the CDR3 reads TGTGCCAGCTCACCCCGGGGGGCATCGCGGAATGAGCAGTTCTTC.